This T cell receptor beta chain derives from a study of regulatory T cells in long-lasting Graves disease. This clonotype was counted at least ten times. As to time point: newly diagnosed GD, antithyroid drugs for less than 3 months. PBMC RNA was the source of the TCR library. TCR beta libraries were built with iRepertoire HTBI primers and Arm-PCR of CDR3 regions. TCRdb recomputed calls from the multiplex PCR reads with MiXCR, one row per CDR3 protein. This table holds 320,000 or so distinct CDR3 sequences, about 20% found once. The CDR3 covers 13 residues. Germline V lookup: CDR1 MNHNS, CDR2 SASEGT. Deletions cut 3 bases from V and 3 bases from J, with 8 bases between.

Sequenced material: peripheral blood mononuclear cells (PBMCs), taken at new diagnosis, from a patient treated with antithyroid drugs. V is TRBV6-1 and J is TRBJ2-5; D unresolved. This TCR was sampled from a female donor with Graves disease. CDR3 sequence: CASSETPKETQYF. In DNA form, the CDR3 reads TGTGCCAGCAGTGAGACACCAAAAGAGACCCAGTACTTC.